This T cell receptor beta chain was profiled in a study of T-cell reconstitution after alpha-beta-depleted transplantation in children (dated by TCRdb to the mid-2010s). Turning to the overall study: Using TCR repertoire profiling, the study followed T-cell immune reconstitution in a quantitative way in children after TCRalphabeta/CD19-depleted allogeneic hematopoietic cell transplantation.

With regard to this clonotype: Its antigen remains unidentified. Within one base of it there is no much larger clone, and no base qualities were kept.

From the cysteine up to the phenylalanine, the CDR3 has a length of 13 residues. The DNA shown is the 39-base CDR3, in frame from base 1. The germline V gene supplies CDR1 SGHTA and CDR2 FQGNSA. V is cut by 4 bases and J by 4 bases, and the space between the germline ends is 10 bases. The method behind the library was PCR. Instrument used: Illumina HiSeq 2500. TCR libraries were prepared with molecular barcoding, using unique molecular identifiers to normalize TCRbeta repertoire quantification. TCRdb redid the processing of the public reads, applying fastp at Q25 and MiXCR, and retained in-frame beta chains. Every CDR3 protein is listed once, alongside the most common genes and DNA of its rows. The table for this sample lists 350,000 to 450,000 distinct CDR3 sequences; more than 10% of them were counted only once. Roughly 4.3% of the sample is taken by the ten largest.

This TCR was recovered from a human donor who donated a stem cell graft to a child with Fanconi anemia. The rearrangement combines TRBV7-2 with TRBJ1-1; there is no confident call for the D gene. Sequenced here: PBMCs, sampled from the stem cell graft. The DNA reads as follows: TGTGCCAGCAGCTCAACCCGGGGCACTGAAGCTTTCTTT. Translated, it gives CASSSTRGTEAFF.